This T cell receptor beta chain derives from a study of T cells expressing NK-cell markers. Across the whole study: From sorted CD3+CD56+NKG2C+, CD3+CD56+NKG2C- and CD3+CD56-NKG2C+ T cells came the TCR beta repertoires. In the group of eight sequenced donors, seven were HCMV-seropositive and one was seronegative. Whole-study findings and limits: Of CD8+ T cells, 1.0-7.0% belonged to dominant NKG2C+ clonotypes in several donors.

Beta-chain TCR cDNA was generated via 5'RACE template switching with UMIs. TCRdb reprocessed the 5' RACE reads, keeping one entry per CDR3 protein, no DNA. Its table lists 400,000 to 450,000 distinct CDR3 sequences. The CDR3 is 16 amino acids. CDR1 and CDR2 (germline): LGHNA, YNFKEQ. Of note for this clonotype: The antigen remains unidentified.

The V and J genes are TRBV4-2 and TRBJ2-1; as DNA is missing, the TRBD2 call by TCRdb cannot be tested. Sequencing was carried out using blood T cells: a sorted CD56 or NKG2C T cell subset, CD4+ or CD8+ T cells, or bulk PBMC T cells (not recorded which). The clonotype was recovered from a woman between 18 and 69 years old in good health. CDR3 sequence: CASSQESGLQVYEQFF.